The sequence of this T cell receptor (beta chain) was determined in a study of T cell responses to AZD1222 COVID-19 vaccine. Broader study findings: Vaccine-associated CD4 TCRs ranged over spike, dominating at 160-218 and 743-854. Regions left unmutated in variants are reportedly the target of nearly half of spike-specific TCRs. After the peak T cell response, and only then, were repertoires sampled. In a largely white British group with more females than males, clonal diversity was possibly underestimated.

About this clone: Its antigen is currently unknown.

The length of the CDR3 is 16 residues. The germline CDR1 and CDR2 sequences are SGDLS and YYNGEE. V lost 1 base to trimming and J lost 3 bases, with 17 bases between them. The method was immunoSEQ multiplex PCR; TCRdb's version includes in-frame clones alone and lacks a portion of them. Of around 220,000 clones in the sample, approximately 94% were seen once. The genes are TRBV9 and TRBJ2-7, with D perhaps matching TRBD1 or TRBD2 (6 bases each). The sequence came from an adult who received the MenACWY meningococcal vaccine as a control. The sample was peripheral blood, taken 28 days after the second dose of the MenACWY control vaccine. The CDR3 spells CASSVRGDTNYYEQYF. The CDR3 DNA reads TGTGCCAGCAGCGTAAGGGGGGACACAAATTACTACGAGCAGTACTTC.